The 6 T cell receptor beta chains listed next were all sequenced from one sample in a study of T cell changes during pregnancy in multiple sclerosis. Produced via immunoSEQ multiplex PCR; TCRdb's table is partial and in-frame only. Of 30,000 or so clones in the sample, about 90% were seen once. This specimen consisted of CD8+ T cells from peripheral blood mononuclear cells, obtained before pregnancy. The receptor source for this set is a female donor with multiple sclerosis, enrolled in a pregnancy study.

The DNA of the CDR3 is TGTGCCAGCAGTTTAGCGGGAGGAATGGAAGAGACCCAGTACTTC. As protein: CASSLAGGMEETQYF. This chain links TRBV27 with TRBJ2-5; 8 bases line up with TRBD2. The CDR3 spans 15 residues. Trimming removed 2 bases from V and 3 bases from J; junction bases left unmatched: 5. Germline CDR1 reads MNHEY; CDR2 reads SMNVEV (reference sequence).

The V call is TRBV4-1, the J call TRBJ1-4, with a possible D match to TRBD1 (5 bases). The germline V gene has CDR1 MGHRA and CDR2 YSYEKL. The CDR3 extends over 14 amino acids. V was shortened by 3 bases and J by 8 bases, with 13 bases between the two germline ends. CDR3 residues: CASSQYQGGEKLFF. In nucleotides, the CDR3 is TGCGCCAGCAGCCAGTATCAGGGAGGCGAAAAACTGTTTTTT.

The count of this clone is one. DNA for the CDR3: TGTGCCAGACAAAGGGGTAGCGATACGCAGTATTTT. Its translation is CARQRGSDTQYF. The rearrangement uses TRBV2 and TRBJ2-3; weak D call: TRBD1 (5 bases). This CDR3 has 12 amino acids. V lost 9 bases and J 6 bases, leaving 13 bases between the germline ends. Germline CDR1 reads SNHLY; CDR2 reads FYNNEI.

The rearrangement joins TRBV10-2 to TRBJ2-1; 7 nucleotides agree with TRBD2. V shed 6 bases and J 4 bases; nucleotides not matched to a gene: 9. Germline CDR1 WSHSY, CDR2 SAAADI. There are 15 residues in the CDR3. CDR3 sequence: CASRRDYGQYNEQFF. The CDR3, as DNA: TGCGCCAGCAGGAGGGACTACGGGCAATACAATGAGCAGTTCTTC.

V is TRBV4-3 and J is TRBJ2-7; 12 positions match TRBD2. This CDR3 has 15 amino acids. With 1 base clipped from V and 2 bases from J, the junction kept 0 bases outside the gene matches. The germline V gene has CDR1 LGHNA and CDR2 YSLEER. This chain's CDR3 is CASSQGTSGTYEQYF. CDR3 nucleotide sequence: TGCGCCAGCAGCCAAGGGACTAGCGGGACCTACGAGCAGTACTTC.

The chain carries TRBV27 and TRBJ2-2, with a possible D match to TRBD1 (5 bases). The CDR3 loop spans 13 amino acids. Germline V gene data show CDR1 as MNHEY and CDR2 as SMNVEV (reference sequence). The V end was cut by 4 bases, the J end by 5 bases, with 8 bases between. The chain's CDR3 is CASSWAGTGELFF. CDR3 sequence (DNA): TGTGCCAGCAGTTGGGCAGGGACCGGGGAGCTGTTTTTT.